The 11 T cell receptor beta chains reported below all come from one sample, sequenced in a study of tissue T cells after allogeneic stem cell transplantation. Using immunoSEQ multiplex PCR, the repertoire was profiled, and TCRdb retains in-frame clones only, with some absent. This repertoire shows around 1,200 clones, around 57% found once; its top ten account for over 5%. Sequenced sample: skin. The source of these receptors is a female BALB/c mouse in good health. Mouse MHC haplotype: H2-d.

On this clone itself: The gene names here belong to mouse. The CDR3 end falls 1 residue outside the read, so it is completed with the germline J gene. The rearrangement uses TRBV19 and TRBJ1-5; D gene ambiguous. The CDR3 length is 12 residues. V was trimmed by 2 bases and J by 2 bases, leaving 2 bases between them. Germline lookup yields CDR1 FNHDT and CDR2 SITEND (reference sequence). The DNA read from the CDR3 is TGTGCCAGCAGTATTCACAACCAGGCTCCGCTT. Encoded protein: CASSIHNQAPL. In full, the CDR3 is CASSIHNQAPLF.

A word on this clone: The genes and germline here are from mouse. The CDR3 end is not reached by the read, which stops 1 residue before it; the germline J gene fills it in. J is TRBJ2-5 and V is TRBV24, with 8 bases matching TRBD2. Unmatched junction bases numbered 3, after V lost 2 bases and J lost 2 bases. The CDR3 contains 15 residues. Germline loops: CDR1 KGHTA, CDR2 FRNEEI. The covered CDR3 bases are TGTGCCAGCAGTCTGAGGGGGGGGCCCCAAGACACCCAGTAC. Protein product: CASSLRGGPQDTQY. The whole CDR3 sequence is CASSLRGGPQDTQYF.

Comments on this clone: Mouse names are used for the genes. Partial CDR3 DNA: TGTGCCAGCAGTTGGGCAGGGGAGGAAAACACCTTGTAC. This codes for CASSWAGEENTLY. The full CDR3 reads CASSWAGEENTLYF. V gene TRBV14 combines with J gene TRBJ2-4; TRBD1 is a possible D gene (6 bases). The read ends 1 residue shy of where the CDR3 ends; the end is completed using the germline J gene. The CDR3 length is 14 residues. Germline V gene sequence: CDR1 SGHDT, CDR2 FRDEAV. Trimming left V 3 bases short and J 4 bases short, with 12 bases between.

Of note for this clone: Gene names denote mouse genes. The read halts 1 residue ahead of the CDR3 end, with the missing end drawn from the germline J gene. This chain connects TRBV13-2 to TRBJ2-7, with D possibly being TRBD1 (6 bases). The CDR3 runs 14 residues. Germline V lookup: CDR1 NNHNN, CDR2 SYGAGS (reference sequence). The V gene lost 0 bases and the J gene lost 4 bases, with 11 bases spanning the gap. The sequenced part of the CDR3 DNA is TGTGCCAGCGGTGATGCCCCGGACAGATATGAACAGTAC. Protein product: CASGDAPDRYEQY. The entire CDR3 is CASGDAPDRYEQYF.

Note on this clone: The genes are named according to mouse. The observed sequence ends 1 residue before the CDR3 terminus, with the missing tail filled in from the germline J gene. The chain combines TRBV19 with TRBJ1-6; TRBD1 aligns across 8 bases. TRBJ1-6 is an open reading frame whose function is uncertain. CDR3 length equals 15 residues. V shed 5 bases, J shed 3 bases, and the junction held 4 bases outside the gene matches. Germline CDR1 is FNHDT and CDR2 is SITEND (reference sequence). The covered CDR3 bases are TGTGCCAGCAGGAGGACAGGGTTCTATAATTCGCCCCTCTAC. Encoded protein: CASRRTGFYNSPLY. Given in full, the CDR3 is CASRRTGFYNSPLYF.

With respect to this clone: The gene symbols are mouse symbols. The CDR3 sequence is CTCSASGGASQNTLYF. CDR3 bases read: TGCACCTGCAGTGCATCTGGGGGGGCTAGTCAAAACACCTTGTAC. The genes are TRBV1 and TRBJ2-4; TRBD2 matches 10 bases. Read coverage stops 1 residue before the CDR3 terminus; the germline J gene supplies the remainder. The CDR3 runs to 16 residues. CDR1 and CDR2 (germline): NSQYPW, LRSPGD (reference sequence). Trimming removed 2 bases from V and 0 bases from J; junction bases left unmatched: 2.

Regarding this clone: Here the gene names and germline are mouse. The CDR3 sequence: CASSQDYNQDTQYF. CDR3 DNA, as far as it was read: TGTGCCAGCAGCCAAGATTACAACCAAGACACCCAGTAC. The chain employs TRBV2 and TRBJ2-5; D gene unclear. The read comes to an end 1 residue before the CDR3 does, leaving the germline J gene to fill in the end. Deletions cut 0 bases from V and 0 bases from J, with 4 bases between. Per germline, CDR1 LGHNA and CDR2 YSYQKL. The CDR3 covers 14 residues.

Remarks on this clone: Genes and germline are mouse. The CDR3 end is not reached by the read, which stops 1 residue before it; the germline J gene fills it in. The J gene is TRBJ2-1, the V gene TRBV4, with 11 bases identical to TRBD2. Germline V gene lookup returns CDR1 LGHDT and CDR2 YNNKQL (reference sequence). The V and J ends lost 5 bases and 4 bases, in that order; junction bases with no gene match: 10. This CDR3 is 17 amino acids long. CDR3 sequence reads: CASSRTGGIFNYAEQFF. CDR3 DNA (partial): TGTGCCAGCAGCCGGACTGGGGGGATATTTAATTATGCTGAGCAGTTC.

As concerns this clone: The germline and genes are mouse ones. The CDR3 goes on 1 residue after the read ends, and that part is filled in from the germline J gene. The V and J genes are TRBV19 and TRBJ2-2, with D maybe TRBD1 (5 bases). CDR3 length equals 13 residues. Germline V gene data show CDR1 as FNHDT and CDR2 as SITEND (reference sequence). V lost 5 bases to trimming and J lost 2 bases, with 7 bases between them. CDR3 DNA (partial): TGTGCCAGCAGCGCAGGGAACACCGGGCAGCTCTAC. Translating it yields CASSAGNTGQLY. The CDR3 reads in full as CASSAGNTGQLYF.

As concerns this clone: Germline and genes: mouse. The CDR3: CASSQDRTGTGQLYF. Partial CDR3 DNA: TGTGCCAGCAGCCAAGACCGGACAGGGACCGGGCAGCTCTAC. J is TRBJ2-2 and V is TRBV5; 8 nucleotides match TRBD1. The read stops 1 residue short of the end of the CDR3; the missing end is completed from the germline J gene. The CDR3 contains 15 residues. Germline loops: CDR1 LGHNA, CDR2 YNLKQL (reference sequence). V gave up 0 bases and J gave up 5 bases; unmatched junction bases: 2.

On this clone: Gene names are the mouse ones. The CDR3 end is not reached by the read, which stops 1 residue before it; the germline J gene fills it in. The genes are TRBV13-2 and TRBJ1-1, with D possibly TRBD1 on 5 matching bases. CDR3 length equals 13 residues. Germline CDR1 NNHNN, CDR2 SYGAGS (reference sequence). Deletions cut 2 bases from V and 1 base from J, with 6 bases between. The DNA read from the CDR3 is TGTGCCAGCGGTGAGACAGAAAACACAGAAGTCTTC. This gives the protein CASGETENTEVF. The entire CDR3 reads CASGETENTEVFF.